In its sample, the clone carrying this T cell receptor (beta chain) was seen a few times. Its matching antigen is unknown. TCRdb re-analysed the reads in MiXCR, keeping a single row per CDR3 protein. This repertoire shows around 710,000 distinct CDR3 sequences, roughly 28% found once; its top ten account for around 13%. The record originates from a study of T cell repertoires in cytomegalovirus infection. Study overall: Both recently identified HLA-C-restricted and well-studied HLA-B-restricted CMV epitopes were used in the study. Public TCR beta signatures marked donors with CMV infection and the matching HLA.

Findings and caveats of the study: Identification of carriers of CMV plus the relevant HLA was achieved through cumulative public TCR beta family frequency. In two of eight donors, the top clonotype was HLA-C-restricted CMV-specific.

This CDR3 has 17 amino acids. CDR1 is MNHEY, CDR2 SMNVEV, per germline (reference sequence). Deletions cut 0 bases from V and 0 bases from J, with 11 bases between. This chain connects TRBV27 to TRBJ2-2, with D uncertain. The receptor's source is a human donor in good health (CMV status not recorded). Some clones in this sample may be carry-over from other donors' samples. Here the sequenced sample was cultured CD8+ T cells from PBMCs, taken from culture after CMV antigen stimulation. CDR3: CASSLSERFANTGELFF. The CDR3 nucleotides read TGTGCCAGCAGTTTATCCGAGAGGTTCGCGAACACCGGGGAGCTGTTTTTT.